Listed here are 2 T cell receptor beta chains from one sample, sequenced in a study of blood T cell repertoires in COVID-19. The protocol was immunoSEQ multiplex PCR, while the TCRdb copy is restricted to in-frame clones and leaves out a portion. Seen here are fewer than 200,000 clones, about four fifths observed once, and the top ten hold about 7.2%. Sequenced input: peripheral blood. The receptors shown here come from a man in his sixties with acute or convalescent COVID-19.

The chain uses TRBV5-4 and TRBJ1-2, with TRBD1 identical over 7 bases. The trim removed 4 bases at V and 4 bases at J, leaving 7 bases unmatched. Germline V CDR1 and CDR2: SGHNT, YYREEE (reference sequence). CDR3 length: 14 amino acids. CDR3 sequence reads: CASSPKEGAYGYTF. CDR3 sequence (DNA): TGTGCCAGCAGCCCGAAGGAGGGGGCCTATGGCTACACCTTC.

This sequence joins TRBV10-1 and TRBJ2-3; maybe TRBD2 (5 bases). CDR1 and CDR2 from the germline V gene are WNHNN and SYGVQD (reference sequence). V was clipped by 3 bases and J by 7 bases, with 8 bases between them. CDR3 length: 12 residues. CDR3 in amino acids: CASSDPGNTQYF. The CDR3 coding sequence is TGCGCCAGCAGTGATCCGGGGAATACGCAGTATTTT.